The 17 T cell receptor beta chains listed next were all sequenced from one sample in a study of cytomegalovirus exposure and HLA in healthy donors. The PCR ran on 60 Vbeta and 13 Jbeta primers. TCRdb's copy holds only in-frame clones and misses some; the assay was immunoSEQ multiplex PCR. The sample has some 180,000 clones, roughly 80% seen once. The sequenced sample was PBMCs. All receptors come from a man aged 35-49 years in good health and CMV-seronegative.

For the CDR3, the DNA is TGTGCCTGGAGAGGACAGGGTCGACCCGGGGAGCTGTTTTTT. Translating it yields CAWRGQGRPGELFF. The rearrangement joins TRBV30 to TRBJ2-2; 8 positions agree with TRBD1. The germline V gene encodes CDR1 GTSNPN and CDR2 SVGIG (reference sequence). CDR3 length equals 14 residues. With 3 bases clipped from V and 6 bases from J, the junction kept 6 bases outside the gene matches.

The chain is built from TRBV7-9 and TRBJ1-1; D is unclear. The germline V gene encodes CDR1 SEHNR and CDR2 FQNEAQ (reference sequence). With 4 bases removed from V and 0 bases from J, the gap between germline ends came to 9 bases. The CDR3 runs 14 residues. CDR3 residues: CASSSKTVNTEAFF. The CDR3 DNA follows: TGTGCCAGCAGCTCAAAAACGGTGAACACTGAAGCTTTCTTT.

The V call is TRBV7-9, the J call TRBJ2-3; 11 nucleotides line up with TRBD2. The ends lost 5 bases at V and 4 bases at J; junction bases unmatched: 8. The CDR3 is 16 residues long. CDR1 and CDR2 (germline): SEHNR, FQNEAQ (reference sequence). Written as DNA, the CDR3 is TGTGCCAGCAGCCGAATAGCGGGAGGGCCGCCAGATACGCAGTATTTT. Translating gives CASSRIAGGPPDTQYF.

This sequence joins TRBV2 and TRBJ1-4; 8 nucleotides match TRBD1. Losses at the gene ends were 6 bases for V and 8 bases for J; bases not matched to a gene: 11. The CDR3 is made up of 15 amino acids. From germline, CDR1 is SNHLY and CDR2 FYNNEI. The DNA for the CDR3 is TGTGCCAGCAGACTCCTCCAGGGGGCGGGAGAAAAACTGTTTTTT. It specifies CASRLLQGAGEKLFF.

V gene TRBV15 combines with J gene TRBJ1-4, with 7 positions matching TRBD1. The CDR3 length is 14 residues. Germline-derived CDR1 and CDR2 are LNHNV and YYDKDF (reference sequence). With 0 bases clipped from V and 5 bases from J, the junction kept 0 bases outside the gene matches. The DNA of the CDR3 is TGTGCCACCAGCAGAGACAGGGGGAATGAAAAACTGTTTTTT. This translates into CATSRDRGNEKLFF. The variable domain in full, completed from reference TRBV15 and TRBJ1-4, reads DAMVIQNPRYQVTQFGKPVTLSCSQTLNHNVMYWYQQKSSQAPKLLFHYYDKDFNNEADTPDNFQSRRPNTSFCFLDIRSPGLGDTAMYLCATSRDRGNEKLFFGSGTQLSVL.

In the case of this clone: The same CDR3 can be traced to other DNA sequences in this sample. The CDR3: CAWRSQGNTEAFF. The CDR3 coding sequence is TGTGCCTGGAGGTCACAGGGTAACACTGAAGCTTTCTTT. The J gene is TRBJ1-1, the V gene TRBV30; a possible D gene is TRBD1 (6 bases). Trimming removed 3 bases from V and 2 bases from J, with 10 bases in between. CDR3 length: 13 amino acids. CDR1 and CDR2 (germline): GTSNPN, SVGIG (reference sequence).

This chain uses TRBV5-6 with TRBJ1-2, with no clear D. Per the germline V gene, CDR1 is SGHDT and CDR2 is YYEEEE. Trimming cost V 4 bases and J 7 bases, with 11 bases left between them. The length of the CDR3 is 12 residues. CDR3 amino acids: CASSPYGSGYTF. The CDR3 DNA sequence: TGTGCCAGCAGCCCATACGGGTCTGGCTACACCTTC.

The gene calls are TRBV5-1 and TRBJ1-1; TRBD1 agrees at 8 bases. This CDR3 comprises 15 residues. From germline, CDR1 is SGHRS and CDR2 YFSETQ. V lost 4 bases to trimming and J lost 1 base; unmatched junction nucleotides: 6. The DNA of the CDR3 is TGCGCCAGCAGCCAGCGAGGACAGGGGAACACTGAAGCTTTCTTT. It codes for CASSQRGQGNTEAFF.

This rearrangement joins TRBV19 to TRBJ2-2; 7 bases align to TRBD1. Losses at the gene ends were 4 bases for V and 3 bases for J; bases not matched to a gene: 11. Germline lookup yields CDR1 LNHDA and CDR2 SQIVND (reference sequence). CDR3 length equals 17 residues. CDR3 protein: CASSKTQGRRDTGELFF. The CDR3 DNA follows: TGTGCCAGTAGTAAGACACAGGGGCGCAGGGACACCGGGGAGCTGTTTTTT. Supplemented by reference TRBV19 and TRBJ2-2, the full variable domain reads DGGITQSPKYLFRKEGQNVTLSCEQNLNHDAMYWYRQDPGQGLRLIYYSQIVNDFQKGDIAEGYSVSREKKESFPLTVTSAQKNPTAFYLCASSKTQGRRDTGELFFGEGSRLTVL.

The chain combines TRBV29-1 with TRBJ1-2; TRBD1 agrees at 7 bases. CDR3 length: 13 amino acids. The V gene end was trimmed by 6 bases and the J gene end by 8 bases; junction bases not matched to a gene: 12. In germline, CDR1 is SQVTM, CDR2 ANQGSEA. The CDR3: CSVAGTDRAGYTF. CDR3 in DNA: TGCAGCGTCGCCGGAACCGACAGGGCGGGCTACACCTTC.

A few counts support this clone. The CDR3 reads CASSLGTRGARPQHF. CDR3 nucleotides: TGTGCCAGCAGTCTCGGGACTAGGGGGGCCCGGCCCCAGCATTTT. The chain joins TRBV28 to TRBJ1-5, with TRBD1 as a possible D gene (6 bases). The CDR3 extends over 15 amino acids. Trimming cost V 5 bases and J 9 bases, with 20 bases left between them. Germline V gene lookup returns CDR1 MDHEN and CDR2 SYDVKM.

The chain recombines TRBV11-1 with TRBJ1-1, with no clear D. V was cut by 5 bases and J by 7 bases, with 11 bases left in between. This CDR3 is 12 amino acids long. The V gene's germline CDR1 is SGHAT and CDR2 FQDESV (reference sequence). This chain's CDR3 is CASSQSWSEAFF. The DNA for the CDR3 is TGTGCCAGCAGCCAATCGTGGAGTGAAGCTTTCTTT. Supplemented by reference TRBV11-1 and TRBJ1-1, the full variable domain reads EAEVAQSPRYKITEKSQAVAFWCDPISGHATLYWYRQILGQGPELLVQFQDESVVDDSQLPKDRFSAERLKGVDSTLKIQPAELGDSAMYLCASSQSWSEAFFGQGTRLTVV.

About this clone itself: The same CDR3 can be traced to other DNA sequences in this sample. The gene calls are TRBV7-3 and TRBJ1-1; the match to TRBD1 covers 7 bases. The CDR3 has 13 amino acids. Germline CDR1 is SGHTA and CDR2 is FQGTGA. V shed 4 bases, J shed 4 bases, and the junction held 3 bases outside the gene matches. The CDR3 is CASSYDRVTEAFF. The CDR3 DNA follows: TGTGCCAGCAGCTACGACAGGGTCACTGAAGCTTTCTTT.

This clone appeared once. The genes are TRBV14 and TRBJ2-7; 11 nucleotides line up with TRBD2. The CDR3 spans 15 residues. Germline V gene sequence: CDR1 SGHDN, CDR2 FVKESK. With 1 base clipped from V and 3 bases from J, the junction kept 2 bases outside the gene matches. The DNA for the CDR3 is TGTGCCAGCAGCCAAGGTACTAGCGGGGGCTACGAGCAGTACTTC. Amino acid sequence: CASSQGTSGGYEQYF.

This clone was observed a few times. The chain has TRBV25-1 and TRBJ2-3; no clear D gene. The CDR3 runs 14 residues. CDR1 and CDR2 (germline): MGHDK, SYGVNS. V was clipped by 1 base and J by 0 bases, with 5 bases between them. CDR3 sequence: CASSEFTSTDTQYF. The CDR3 DNA reads as TGTGCCAGCAGTGAATTCACTAGCACAGATACGCAGTATTTT.

This clone was seen only a few times. The chain carries TRBV6-6 and TRBJ1-2, with a weak D call TRBD1 (6 bases). CDR3 length: 12 amino acids. The germline V gene encodes CDR1 MNHNY and CDR2 SVGAGI (reference sequence). Trimming left V 6 bases short and J 7 bases short, with 12 bases between. CDR3 region: CASSPQGSGYTF. The CDR3 bases are TGTGCCAGCAGCCCACAGGGTAGTGGCTACACCTTC.

This clone was observed a single time. The CDR3 loop reads CASSLGQGAAGNTIYF. The CDR3 coding sequence is TGTGCCAGCAGTTTAGGACAGGGGGCAGCTGGAAACACCATATATTTT. The chain uses TRBV6-6 and TRBJ1-3; TRBD1 matches 11 bases. Germline lookup yields CDR1 MNHNY and CDR2 SVGAGI (reference sequence). The CDR3 runs 16 residues. V trimming: 4 bases; J trimming: 2 bases; junction bases outside the gene matches: 4.